The 5 T cell receptor beta chains listed next were all sequenced from one sample in a study of CD8 T cells in Susac syndrome. Reverse transcription of about 0.5 to 1 ug RNA used random hexamers. TCRdb called the immunoSEQ multiplex PCR reads again in MiXCR, with one record for every CDR3 protein. The sample consists of under 550,000 distinct CDR3 sequences, roughly 85% of them appearing once. Sequencing was performed on CD8+ T cells from PBMCs. The receptor source for this set is a human donor with multiple sclerosis.

J is TRBJ2-5 and V is TRBV6-5; 10 bases fit TRBD1. The ends lost 0 bases at V and 7 bases at J; junction bases unmatched: 23. This CDR3 has 21 residues. Germline CDR1 MNHEY, CDR2 SVGAGI. The CDR3 region is CASSYSSVGTGVRISKTTQYF. CDR3 DNA: TGTGCCAGCAGTTACTCGAGTGTCGGGACAGGGGTTCGAATCTCCAAGACGACCCAGTACTTC.

V gene TRBV20-1 combines with J gene TRBJ2-7; D gene uncertain. Germline V CDR1 and CDR2: DFQATT, SNEGSKA (reference sequence). V was shortened by 4 bases and J by 5 bases, with 18 bases between the two germline ends. The CDR3 is 14 residues long. The DNA for the CDR3 is TGCAGTGCTAAATCGACATCCGGAGCCCACGAGCAGTACTTC. As protein: CSAKSTSGAHEQYF.

The CDR3: CASSTPRDNPTDTQYF. As DNA, the CDR3 is TGTGCCAGTAGTACCCCACGGGACAATCCCACAGATACGCAGTATTTT. The V call is TRBV19, the J call TRBJ2-3; tentative D call: TRBD1 (6 bases). The V gene lost 4 bases and the J gene lost 2 bases, with 16 bases spanning the gap. Germline CDR1 LNHDA, CDR2 SQIVND (reference sequence). This CDR3 contains 16 residues.

The CDR3 nucleotides are TGTGCCAGCAGCAACAGTGTACCCAGCTCCTACGAGCAGTACTTC. Its translation: CASSNSVPSSYEQYF. The rearrangement uses TRBV27 and TRBJ2-7; D not certain. V lost 6 bases, J lost 0 bases, and 15 bases lay in between. The CDR3 runs 15 residues. The germline gives CDR1 MNHEY, CDR2 SMNVEV (reference sequence).

The chain combines TRBV2 with TRBJ1-5; D is unclear. CDR1 is SNHLY and CDR2 is FYNNEI in the germline V gene. This CDR3 is built from 11 residues. The V gene lost 4 bases and the J gene lost 7 bases, with 5 bases spanning the gap. This CDR3 reads CASSAGQPQHF. CDR3 sequence (DNA): TGTGCCAGCAGTGCGGGCCAGCCCCAGCATTTT.